The rows below give T cell receptor beta chains drawn from one sample of a study of regulatory T cells in long-lasting Graves disease. Each CDR3 protein gets one entry after TCRdb re-called the multiplex PCR reads with MiXCR. The sample has about half a million distinct CDR3 sequences; approximately 22% are singletons. The specimen comprised peripheral blood mononuclear cells (PBMCs), sampled when the disease was refractory, from a patient treated with antithyroid drugs. The receptors shown here come from a female donor with Graves disease. The CDR3 runs from the conserved cysteine through the conserved F or W. D genes are given only for firm matches. For some rows the clone size is stated as once, few or many, or as a class when expanded; others skip it.

V gene: TRBV20-1
D gene: .
clone size: .
J gene: TRBJ1-4
CDR3 length: 11
CDR3 DNA: TGCAGTGCTAGATTGGGCGGGAAACTGTTTTTT
CDR3 protein: CSARLGGKLFF

V gene: TRBV6-1
D gene: .
clone size: .
J gene: TRBJ1-5
CDR3 length: 16
CDR3 DNA: TGCGCCAGCAGTGAGTCCCTGCGGACGACAGTTCAGCCCCAGCATTTT
CDR3 protein: CASSESLRTTVQPQHF

V gene: TRBV29-1
D gene: TRBD2
clone size: .
J gene: TRBJ2-5
CDR3 length: 16
CDR3 DNA: TGCAGCGTCCCCGAACCCCAGCGGGAGGGCCATGGGACCCAGTACTTC
CDR3 protein: CSVPEPQREGHGTQYF

V gene: TRBV20-1
D gene: .
clone size: .
J gene: TRBJ2-3
CDR3 length: 15
CDR3 DNA: TGCAGTGCTGACGAGACAGGCTCTAGCACAGATACGCAGTATTTT
CDR3 protein: CSADETGSSTDTQYF

V gene: TRBV25-1
D gene: .
clone size: few
J gene: TRBJ1-2
CDR3 length: 11
CDR3 DNA: TGTGCCAGCGGTGACTCCTATGGCTACACCTTC
CDR3 protein: CASGDSYGYTF

V gene: TRBV6-1
D gene: .
clone size: .
J gene: TRBJ1-1
CDR3 length: 14
CDR3 DNA: TGTGCCAGCAGTGACTTACGGTTGAACACTGAAGCTTTCTTT
CDR3 protein: CASSDLRLNTEAFF

V gene: TRBV2
D gene: TRBD2
clone size: .
J gene: TRBJ2-1
CDR3 length: 17
CDR3 DNA: TGTGCCAGCAGTGATAGGGGACTTAGCGGGAGAGGCAATGAGCAGTTCTTC
CDR3 protein: CASSDRGLSGRGNEQFF

V gene: TRBV20-1
D gene: TRBD2
clone size: .
J gene: TRBJ2-1
CDR3 length: 15
CDR3 DNA: TGCAGTGCTAGAGAGGGACTAGCGGCGCACAATGAGCAGTTCTTC
CDR3 protein: CSAREGLAAHNEQFF

V gene: TRBV11-3
D gene: TRBD1
clone size: few
J gene: TRBJ1-1
CDR3 length: 15
CDR3 DNA: TGTGCCAGCAGCTTAACGACAGGGAAGAGCACTGAAGCTTTCTTT
CDR3 protein: CASSLTTGKSTEAFF

V gene: TRBV2
D gene: .
clone size: few
J gene: TRBJ2-2
CDR3 length: 12
CDR3 DNA: TGTGCCAGCCCCAGGGACTCCGGGGAGCTGTTTTTT
CDR3 protein: CASPRDSGELFF

V gene: TRBV7-8
D gene: TRBD1
clone size: few
J gene: TRBJ2-2
CDR3 length: 16
CDR3 DNA: TGTGCCAGCAGCTTGGGACAGGGGGTGGGCACCGGGGAGCTGTTTTTT
CDR3 protein: CASSLGQGVGTGELFF

V gene: TRBV28
D gene: .
clone size: .
J gene: TRBJ2-1
CDR3 length: 15
CDR3 DNA: TGTGCCAGCAGCCGGGGGGCCTTGAGAGGTAATGAGCAGTTCTTC
CDR3 protein: CASSRGALRGNEQFF

V gene: TRBV29-1
D gene: TRBD2
clone size: few
J gene: TRBJ2-7
CDR3 length: 14
CDR3 DNA: TGCAGCGTGGTGTCCGGGGCGGGGGGCTACGAGCAGTACTTC
CDR3 protein: CSVVSGAGGYEQYF

V gene: TRBV29-1
D gene: .
clone size: .
J gene: TRBJ1-1
CDR3 length: 13
CDR3 DNA: TGCAGCGTTGAAAATTCAATAGACACTGAAGCTTTCTTT
CDR3 protein: CSVENSIDTEAFF

V gene: TRBV12-3/TRBV12-4
D gene: TRBD2
clone size: few
J gene: TRBJ2-1
CDR3 length: 14
CDR3 DNA: TGTGCCAGCCAACCGCTAGCGGGAGGGTTAGAGCAGTTCTTC
CDR3 protein: CASQPLAGGLEQFF